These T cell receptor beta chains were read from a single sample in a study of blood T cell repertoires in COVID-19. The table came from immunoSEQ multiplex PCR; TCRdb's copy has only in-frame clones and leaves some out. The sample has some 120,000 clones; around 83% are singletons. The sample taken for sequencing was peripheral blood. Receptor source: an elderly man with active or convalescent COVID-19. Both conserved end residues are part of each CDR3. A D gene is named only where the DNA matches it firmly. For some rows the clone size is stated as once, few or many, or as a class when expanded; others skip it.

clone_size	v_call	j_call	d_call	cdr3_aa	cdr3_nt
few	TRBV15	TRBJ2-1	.	CATSRVGTRDNEQFF	TGTGCCACCAGCAGAGTCGGGACACGGGACAATGAGCAGTTCTTC
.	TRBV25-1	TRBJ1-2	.	CASSEEYTNGYTF	TGTGCCAGCAGTGAGGAGTACACGAATGGCTACACCTTC
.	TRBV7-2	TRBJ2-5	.	CASSYTGTKETQYF	TGTGCCAGCAGCTACACCGGGACAAAAGAGACCCAGTACTTC
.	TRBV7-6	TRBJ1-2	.	CASSPGRVGGYTF	TGTGCCAGCAGCCCCGGGAGGGTCGGAGGCTACACCTTC
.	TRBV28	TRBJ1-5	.	CAISSGIEGQPQHF	TGTGCCATTTCGTCGGGGATCGAGGGACAGCCCCAGCATTTT
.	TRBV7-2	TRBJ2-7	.	CASSLALASYEQYF	TGTGCCAGCAGCTTAGCGCTAGCGTCCTACGAGCAGTACTTC
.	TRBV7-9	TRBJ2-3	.	CASSSGVGADTQYF	TGTGCCAGCAGCTCAGGGGTGGGGGCAGATACGCAGTATTTT
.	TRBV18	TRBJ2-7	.	CASSPPLGPSSYEQYF	TGTGCCAGCTCACCACCTTTGGGGCCCAGCTCCTACGAGCAGTACTTC
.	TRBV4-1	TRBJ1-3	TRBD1	CASSQGQGNSGNTIYF	TGCGCCAGCAGCCAGGGACAGGGAAATTCTGGAAACACCATATATTTT
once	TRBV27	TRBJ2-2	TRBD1	CASSLTWDRGTGELFF	TGTGCCAGCAGTTTAACGTGGGACAGGGGGACCGGGGAGCTGTTTTTT
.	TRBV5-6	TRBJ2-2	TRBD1	CASSLGDRANTGELFF	TGTGCCAGCAGCTTGGGGGACAGGGCTAACACCGGGGAGCTGTTTTTT
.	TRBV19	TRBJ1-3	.	CASSMVQGRNTIYF	TGTGCCAGTAGTATGGTCCAGGGGAGAAACACCATATATTTT
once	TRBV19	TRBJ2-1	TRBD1	CASSIGGQGAGNEQFF	TGTGCCAGTAGTATTGGAGGACAGGGGGCCGGGAATGAGCAGTTCTTC
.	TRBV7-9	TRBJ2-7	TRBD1	CASNTGGAYEQYF	TGTGCCAGCAACACAGGGGGCGCCTACGAGCAGTACTTC
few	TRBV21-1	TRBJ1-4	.	CASSPKQGDETTNEKLFF	TGTGCCAGCAGCCCAAAACAGGGGGACGAGACGACTAATGAAAAACTGTTTTTT
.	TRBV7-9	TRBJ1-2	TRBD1	CASSFAVGTGFLGYTF	TGTGCCAGCAGCTTCGCCGTCGGGACAGGGTTCCTTGGCTACACCTTC
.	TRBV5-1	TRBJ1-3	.	CASGGTGSGNTIYF	TGCGCCAGCGGGGGTACAGGGTCCGGAAACACCATATATTTT
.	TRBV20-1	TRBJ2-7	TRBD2	CSARRGNEQYF	TGCAGTGCTAGGCGGGGGAACGAGCAGTACTTC
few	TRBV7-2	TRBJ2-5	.	CASSLGLGKTQYF	TGTGCCAGCAGCTTAGGACTAGGAAAGACCCAGTACTTC
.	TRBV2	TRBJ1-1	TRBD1	CASRIQGSGTEAFF	TGTGCCAGCAGGATACAGGGGTCTGGCACTGAAGCTTTCTTT
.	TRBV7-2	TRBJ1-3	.	CASSQSGVTGNTIYF	TGTGCCAGCAGCCAGTCAGGGGTAACTGGAAACACCATATATTTT
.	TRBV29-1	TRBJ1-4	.	CSVIDLGRGKLFF	TGCAGCGTCATCGACCTGGGCCGGGGAAAACTGTTTTTT
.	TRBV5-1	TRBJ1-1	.	CASSLQGGNTEAFF	TGCGCCAGCAGCTTGCAAGGGGGGAACACTGAAGCTTTCTTT
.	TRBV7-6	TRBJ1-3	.	CASSLGPQGPGNTIYF	TGTGCCAGCAGCTTAGGCCCGCAGGGGCCGGGAAACACCATATATTTT
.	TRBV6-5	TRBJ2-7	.	CASRAPRGEQYF	TGTGCCAGCAGGGCACCCCGGGGCGAGCAGTACTTC
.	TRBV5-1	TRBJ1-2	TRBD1	CASTTGTGGIGYTF	TGCGCCAGCACTACCGGGACAGGGGGCATCGGCTACACCTTC
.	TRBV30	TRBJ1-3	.	CAWSPSFSGNSGNTIYF	TGTGCCTGGAGTCCCTCTTTCTCCGGTAACTCTGGAAACACCATATATTTT
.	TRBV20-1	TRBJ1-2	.	CSGAQAAGYTF	TGCAGTGGAGCCCAAGCCGCCGGCTACACCTTC
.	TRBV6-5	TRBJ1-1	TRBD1	CASRTPGTENTEAFF	TGTGCCAGCAGGACCCCCGGGACAGAGAACACTGAAGCTTTCTTT
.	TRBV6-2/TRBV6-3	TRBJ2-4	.	CASSYSGAKNIQYF	TGTGCCAGCAGTTATAGCGGTGCCAAAAACATTCAGTACTTC
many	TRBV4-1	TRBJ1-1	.	CASSASGGLNTEAFF	TGCGCCAGCAGCGCTTCGGGGGGGCTGAACACTGAAGCTTTCTTT
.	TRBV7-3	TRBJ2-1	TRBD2	CASSLTSGGNEQFF	TGTGCCAGCAGCTTAACTAGCGGGGGTAATGAGCAGTTCTTC
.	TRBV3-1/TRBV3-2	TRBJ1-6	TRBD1	CASSHKQGGNSPLHF	TGTGCCAGCAGCCACAAACAGGGGGGCAATTCACCCCTCCACTTT
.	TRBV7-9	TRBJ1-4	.	CASSLEITGYGGEKLFF	TGTGCCAGCAGCTTAGAGATTACAGGGTATGGAGGTGAAAAACTGTTTTTT
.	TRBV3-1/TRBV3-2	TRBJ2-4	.	CASSPRDF	TGTGCCAGCAGCCCCCGGGACTTC
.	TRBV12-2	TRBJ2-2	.	CASHSSGQGNPGELFF	TGTGCAAGTCACTCATCGGGACAGGGGAATCCCGGGGAGCTGTTTTTT
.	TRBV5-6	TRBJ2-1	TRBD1	CASRLGTVSYNEQFF	TGTGCCAGCAGATTGGGGACAGTATCCTACAATGAGCAGTTCTTC
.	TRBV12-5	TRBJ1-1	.	CASGPRGRGAGVNTEAFF	TGTGCTAGTGGTCCCCGGGGAAGGGGGGCGGGAGTGAACACTGAAGCTTTCTTT
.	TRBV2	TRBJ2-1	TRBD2	CASSPGTSGKQFF	TGTGCCAGCAGCCCTGGGACTAGCGGGAAGCAGTTCTTC
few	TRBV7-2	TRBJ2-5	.	CASSTELQETQYF	TGTGCCAGCAGCACAGAATTACAAGAGACCCAGTACTTC
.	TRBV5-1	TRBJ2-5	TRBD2	CASSLGASGEETQYF	TGCGCCAGCAGCTTGGGGGCTAGCGGGGAAGAGACCCAGTACTTC
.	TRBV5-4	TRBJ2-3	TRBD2	CASSLSTSGGSDTQYF	TGTGCCAGCAGCTTATCGACCAGCGGGGGTTCAGATACGCAGTATTTT
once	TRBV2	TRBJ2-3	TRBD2	CASTRLAGSTDTQYF	TGTGCCAGCACCAGACTAGCGGGGAGCACAGATACGCAGTATTTT
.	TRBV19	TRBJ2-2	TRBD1	CATRTGTGNTGELFF	TGTGCCACCAGAACCGGGACAGGGAACACCGGGGAGCTGTTTTTT
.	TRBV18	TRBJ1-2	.	CASSPTGQSNYGYTF	TGTGCCAGCTCACCCACAGGTCAATCTAACTATGGCTACACCTTC
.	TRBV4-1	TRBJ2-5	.	CASSQVRGMYQETQYF	TGCGCCAGCAGCCAAGTCAGGGGAATGTACCAAGAGACCCAGTACTTC
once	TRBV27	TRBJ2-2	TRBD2	CASSLGRGDTGELFF	TGTGCCAGCAGTTTAGGACGGGGGGACACCGGGGAGCTGTTTTTT
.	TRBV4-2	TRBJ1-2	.	CASSQDLRDQYGYTF	TGTGCCAGCAGCCAAGACCTCAGGGATCAGTATGGCTACACCTTC
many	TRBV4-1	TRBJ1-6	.	CASSQIRTGSPLHF	TGCGCCAGCAGCCAAATTCGAACTGGTTCACCCCTCCACTTT
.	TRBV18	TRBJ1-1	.	CASSPNQGSQAEAFF	TGTGCCAGCTCACCAAATCAGGGGTCTCAAGCTGAAGCTTTCTTT
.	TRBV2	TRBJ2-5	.	CASSAGLPQETQYF	TGTGCCAGCAGTGCCGGACTACCACAAGAGACCCAGTACTTC